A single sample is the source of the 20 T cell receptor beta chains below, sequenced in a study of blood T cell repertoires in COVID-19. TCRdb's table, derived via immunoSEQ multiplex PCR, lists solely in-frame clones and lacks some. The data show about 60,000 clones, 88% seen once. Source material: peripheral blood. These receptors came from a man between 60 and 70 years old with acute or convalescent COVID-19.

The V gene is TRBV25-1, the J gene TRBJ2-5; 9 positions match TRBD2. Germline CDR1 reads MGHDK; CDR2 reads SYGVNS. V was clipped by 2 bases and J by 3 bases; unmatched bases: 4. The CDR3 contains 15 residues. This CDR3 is CASSELAGMEETQYF. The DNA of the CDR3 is TGTGCCAGCAGTGAACTAGCGGGAATGGAAGAGACCCAGTACTTC.

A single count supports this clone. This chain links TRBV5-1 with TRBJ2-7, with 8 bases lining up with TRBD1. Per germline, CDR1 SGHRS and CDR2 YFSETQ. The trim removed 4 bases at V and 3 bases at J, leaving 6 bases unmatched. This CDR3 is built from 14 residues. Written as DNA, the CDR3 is TGCGCCAGCAGCCAAGGGACAGGTGGCTACGAGCAGTACTTC. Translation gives CASSQGTGGYEQYF.

The CDR3 region has the DNA TGTGCCAGTAGTATAAATGAGGCACCAGCTATTTTTAACACTGAAGCTTTCTTT. Translated: CASSINEAPAIFNTEAFF. The chain recombines TRBV19 with TRBJ1-1; D uncertain. V was clipped by 2 bases and J by 2 bases, with 21 bases between them. CDR1 and CDR2 (germline): LNHDA, SQIVND (reference sequence). The CDR3 runs to 18 residues.

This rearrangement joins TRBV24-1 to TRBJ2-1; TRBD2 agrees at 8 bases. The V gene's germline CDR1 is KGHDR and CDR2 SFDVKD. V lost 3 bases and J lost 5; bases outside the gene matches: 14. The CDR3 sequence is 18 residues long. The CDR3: CATSDHPQSGSENNEQFF. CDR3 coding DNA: TGTGCCACCAGTGATCATCCCCAAAGCGGGAGCGAGAACAATGAGCAGTTCTTC.

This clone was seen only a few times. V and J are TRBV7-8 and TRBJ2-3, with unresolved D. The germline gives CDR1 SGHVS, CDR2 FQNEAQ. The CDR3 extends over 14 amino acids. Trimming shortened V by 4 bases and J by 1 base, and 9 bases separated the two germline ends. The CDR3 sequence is CASSSLAGTDTQYF. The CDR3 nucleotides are TGTGCCAGCAGCTCCCTGGCGGGCACAGATACGCAGTATTTT.

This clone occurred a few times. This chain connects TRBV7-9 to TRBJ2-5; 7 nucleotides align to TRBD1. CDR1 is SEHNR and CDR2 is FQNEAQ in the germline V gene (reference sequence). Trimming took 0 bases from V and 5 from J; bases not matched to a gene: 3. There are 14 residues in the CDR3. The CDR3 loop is CASSLAMDRETQYF. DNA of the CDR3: TGTGCCAGCAGCTTAGCCATGGACAGGGAGACCCAGTACTTC.

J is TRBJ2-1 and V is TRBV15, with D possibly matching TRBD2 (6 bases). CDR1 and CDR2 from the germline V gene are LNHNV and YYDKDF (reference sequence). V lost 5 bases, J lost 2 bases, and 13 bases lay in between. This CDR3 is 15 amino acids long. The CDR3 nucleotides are TGTGCCACCAGCGCCCGACTAGGAACCTACAATGAGCAGTTCTTC. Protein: CATSARLGTYNEQFF.

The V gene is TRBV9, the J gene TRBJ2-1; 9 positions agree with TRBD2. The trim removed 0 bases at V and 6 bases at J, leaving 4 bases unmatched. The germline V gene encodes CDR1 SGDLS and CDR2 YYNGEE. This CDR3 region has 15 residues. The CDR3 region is CASSVELAGGNEQFF. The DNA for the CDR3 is TGTGCCAGCAGCGTAGAACTAGCGGGTGGCAATGAGCAGTTCTTC.

The CDR3 here is CAISDSDRGPEKLFF. The CDR3 DNA reads TGTGCCATCAGTGACTCCGACAGGGGGCCTGAAAAACTGTTTTTT. The chain links TRBV10-3 to TRBJ1-4; 10 bases are a match to TRBD1. V gave up 3 bases and J gave up 7 bases; unmatched junction bases: 5. Germline V lookup: CDR1 ENHRY, CDR2 SYGVKD. The CDR3 length is 15 residues.

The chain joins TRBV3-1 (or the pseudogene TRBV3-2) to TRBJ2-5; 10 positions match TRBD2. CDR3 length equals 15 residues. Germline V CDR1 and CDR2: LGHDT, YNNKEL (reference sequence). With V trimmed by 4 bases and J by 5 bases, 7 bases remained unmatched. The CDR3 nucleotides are TGTGCCAGCAGCCGCCCGGGAGCGGGAGGGGAGACCCAGTACTTC. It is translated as CASSRPGAGGETQYF.

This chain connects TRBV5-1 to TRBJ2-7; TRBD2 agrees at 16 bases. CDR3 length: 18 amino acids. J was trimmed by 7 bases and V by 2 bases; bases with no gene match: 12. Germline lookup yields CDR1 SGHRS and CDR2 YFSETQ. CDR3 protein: CASSLQPGLAGGPREQYF. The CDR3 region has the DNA TGCGCCAGCAGCTTACAACCGGGACTAGCGGGAGGGCCCCGGGAGCAGTACTTC.

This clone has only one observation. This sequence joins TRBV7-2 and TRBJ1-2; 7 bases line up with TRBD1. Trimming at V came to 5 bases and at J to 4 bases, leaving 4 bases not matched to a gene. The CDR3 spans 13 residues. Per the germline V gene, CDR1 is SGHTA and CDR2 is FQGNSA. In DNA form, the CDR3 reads TGTGCCAGCAGCCCCGACAGGGTCTATGGCTACACCTTC. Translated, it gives CASSPDRVYGYTF.

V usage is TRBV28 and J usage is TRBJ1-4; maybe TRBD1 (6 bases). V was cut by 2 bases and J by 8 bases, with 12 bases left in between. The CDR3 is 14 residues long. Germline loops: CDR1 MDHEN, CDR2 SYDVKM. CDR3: CASSLRGAGEKLFF. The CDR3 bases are TGTGCCAGCAGTTTACGGGGGGCCGGGGAAAAACTGTTTTTT. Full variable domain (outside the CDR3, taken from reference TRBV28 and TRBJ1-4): DVKVTQSSRYLVKRTGEKVFLECVQDMDHENMFWYRQDPGLGLRLIYFSYDVKMKEKGDIPEGYSVSREKKERFSLILESASTNQTSMYLCASSLRGAGEKLFFGSGTQLSVL.

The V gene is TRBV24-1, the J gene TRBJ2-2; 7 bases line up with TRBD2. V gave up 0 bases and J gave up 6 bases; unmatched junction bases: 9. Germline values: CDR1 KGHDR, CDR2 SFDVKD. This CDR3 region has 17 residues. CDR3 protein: CATSDLHRTSGAGELFF. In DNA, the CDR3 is TGTGCCACCAGTGATTTGCACCGGACTAGTGGGGCCGGGGAGCTGTTTTTT.

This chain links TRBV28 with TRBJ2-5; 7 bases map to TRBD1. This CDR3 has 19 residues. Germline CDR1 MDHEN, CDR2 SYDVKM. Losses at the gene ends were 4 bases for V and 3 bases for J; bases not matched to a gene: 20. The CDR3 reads CASSSAISSDRAVKETQYF. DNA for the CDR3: TGTGCCAGCAGTTCAGCCATTTCATCCGACAGGGCCGTAAAAGAGACCCAGTACTTC.

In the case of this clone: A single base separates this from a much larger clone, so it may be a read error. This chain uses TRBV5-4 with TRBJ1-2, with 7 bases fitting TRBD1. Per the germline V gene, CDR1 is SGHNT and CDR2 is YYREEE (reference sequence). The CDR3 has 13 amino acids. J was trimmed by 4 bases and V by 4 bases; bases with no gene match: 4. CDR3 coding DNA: TGTGCCAGCAGCCCCGGGACAGCCTATGGCTACACCTTC. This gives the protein CASSPGTAYGYTF.

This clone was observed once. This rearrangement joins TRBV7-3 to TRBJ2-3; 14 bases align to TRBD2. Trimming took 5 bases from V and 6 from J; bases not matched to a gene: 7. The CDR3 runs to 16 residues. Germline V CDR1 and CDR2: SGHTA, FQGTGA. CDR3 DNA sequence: TGTGCCAGCAGCCCGGGGACTAGCGGGAGAGCGGATACGCAGTATTTT. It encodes CASSPGTSGRADTQYF.

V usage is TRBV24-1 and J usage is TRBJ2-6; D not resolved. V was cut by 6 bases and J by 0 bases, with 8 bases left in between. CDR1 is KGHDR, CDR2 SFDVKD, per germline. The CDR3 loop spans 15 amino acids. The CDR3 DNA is TGTGCCACCAGTCCCTCGGTCTCTGGGGCCAACGTCCTGACTTTC. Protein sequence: CATSPSVSGANVLTF.

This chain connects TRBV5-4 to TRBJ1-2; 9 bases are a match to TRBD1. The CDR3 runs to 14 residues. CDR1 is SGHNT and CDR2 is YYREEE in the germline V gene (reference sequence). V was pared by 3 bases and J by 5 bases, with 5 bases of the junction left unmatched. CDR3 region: CASSSRTGVYGYTF. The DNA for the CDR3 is TGTGCCAGCAGCTCGCGGACAGGGGTATATGGCTACACCTTC.

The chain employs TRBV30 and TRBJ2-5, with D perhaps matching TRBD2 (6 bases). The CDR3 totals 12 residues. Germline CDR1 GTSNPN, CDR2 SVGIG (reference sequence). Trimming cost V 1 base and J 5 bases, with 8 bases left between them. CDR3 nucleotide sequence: TGTGCCTGGAGTGAGGGGAGGGAGACCCAGTACTTC. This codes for CAWSEGRETQYF.